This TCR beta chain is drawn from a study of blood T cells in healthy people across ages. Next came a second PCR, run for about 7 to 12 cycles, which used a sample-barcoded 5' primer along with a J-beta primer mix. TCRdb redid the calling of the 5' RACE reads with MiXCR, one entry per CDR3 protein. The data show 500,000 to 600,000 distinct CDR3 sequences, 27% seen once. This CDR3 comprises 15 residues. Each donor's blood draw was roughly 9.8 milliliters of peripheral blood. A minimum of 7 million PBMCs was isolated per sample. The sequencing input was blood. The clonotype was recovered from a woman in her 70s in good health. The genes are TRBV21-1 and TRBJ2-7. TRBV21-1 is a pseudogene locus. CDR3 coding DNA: TGTGCCAGCAGCAAAGGGGTCCAGATACCCTACGAGCAGTACTTC. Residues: CASSKGVQIPYEQYF.